The sequence of this TCR beta chain was determined in a study of T cell changes during pregnancy in multiple sclerosis. The method was immunoSEQ multiplex PCR; TCRdb's version includes in-frame clones alone and lacks a portion of them. The data hold 65,000 to 85,000 clones, with roughly 90% observed a single time. The CDR3 loop spans 13 amino acids. Per germline, CDR1 SEHNR and CDR2 FQNEAQ (reference sequence). V was trimmed by 3 bases and J by 2 bases, leaving 7 bases between them. This sequence joins TRBV7-9 and TRBJ1-1; tentative D call: TRBD1 (6 bases). This sample comprised peripheral blood, obtained after pregnancy. The clonotype comes from a female donor in good health, enrolled as a control in a pregnancy study. CDR3 nucleotide sequence: TGTGCCAGCAGCTTGGGACACAACACTGAAGCTTTCTTT. Protein sequence: CASSLGHNTEAFF.